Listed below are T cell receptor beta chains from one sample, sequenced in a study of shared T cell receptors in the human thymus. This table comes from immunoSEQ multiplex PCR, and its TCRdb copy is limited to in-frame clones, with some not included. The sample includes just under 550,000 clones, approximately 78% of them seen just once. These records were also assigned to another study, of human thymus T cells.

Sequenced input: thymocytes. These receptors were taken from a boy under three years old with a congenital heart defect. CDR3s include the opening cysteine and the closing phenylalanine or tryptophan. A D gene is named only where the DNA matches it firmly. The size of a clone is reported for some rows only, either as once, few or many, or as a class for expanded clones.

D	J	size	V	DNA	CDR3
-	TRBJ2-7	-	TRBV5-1	TGCGCCAGCAGCTCCCCCCGGGGAGAGTTCCCAAACGAGCAGTACTTC	CASSSPRGEFPNEQYF
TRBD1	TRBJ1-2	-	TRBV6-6	TGTGCCAGCAGTTATGGGACAGGGGGCGCCTATGGCTACACCTTC	CASSYGTGGAYGYTF
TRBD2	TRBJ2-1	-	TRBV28	TGTGCCAGCAGTTCTCGGTACGGGAGGACTCCCTGGGATGAGCAGTTCTTC	CASSSRYGRTPWDEQFF
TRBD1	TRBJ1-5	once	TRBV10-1	TGCGCCAGCAGTGAGATCCCGGACAGGGGAGAGGGTCAGCCCCAGCATTTT	CASSEIPDRGEGQPQHF
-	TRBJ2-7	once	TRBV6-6	TGTGCCAGCAGTTACTCGTTATGGCCAGAGCAGTACTTC	CASSYSLWPEQYF
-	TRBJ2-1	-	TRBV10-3	TGTGCCATCAGCGACCGCGACAGGGTGCCTAGCGCTGAGCAGTTCTTC	CAISDRDRVPSAEQFF
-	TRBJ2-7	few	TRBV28	TGTGCCAGCAGTTATCGGGAGAGGACGTACTTC	CASSYRERTYF
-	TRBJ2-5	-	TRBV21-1	TGTGCCAGCAGCATACGCAAGGGACAGGGGGCGGGAGAGACCCAGTACTTC	CASSIRKGQGAGETQYF
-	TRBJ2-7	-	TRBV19	TGTGCCAGTAGTATAGCTCCGGGGTACTCCTACGAGCAGTACTTC	CASSIAPGYSYEQYF
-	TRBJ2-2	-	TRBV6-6	TGTGCCAGCAGTTACTCAAAAGCAGGGGGGACCGGGGAGCTGTTTTTT	CASSYSKAGGTGELFF
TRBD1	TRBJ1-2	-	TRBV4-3	TGCGCCAGCAGCCAAGATACAGGGGCGGACTATGGCTACACCTTC	CASSQDTGADYGYTF
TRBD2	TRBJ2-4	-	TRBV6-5	TGTGCCAGCAGTTACCAGCGGGAGGGGAAAAACATTCAGTACTTC	CASSYQREGKNIQYF
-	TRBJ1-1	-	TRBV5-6	TGTGCCAGCAGCTCGTCCAGGAGGGACCTGAACACTGAAGCTTTCTTT	CASSSSRRDLNTEAFF
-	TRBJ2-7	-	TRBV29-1	TGCAGCGTTGGGGGGACTCCCCACGAGCAGTACTTC	CSVGGTPHEQYF
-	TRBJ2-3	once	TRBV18	TGTGCCAGCTCACACCGGAGAGTAGAAGATACGCAGTATTTT	CASSHRRVEDTQYF
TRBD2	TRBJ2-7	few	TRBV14	TGTGCCAGCAGCCAAGAGCCAGCGGGAGACGGGGAGCAGTACTTC	CASSQEPAGDGEQYF
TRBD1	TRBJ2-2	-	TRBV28	TGTGCCAGCCACGGGACAGGGTACACCGGGGAGCTGTTTTTT	CASHGTGYTGELFF
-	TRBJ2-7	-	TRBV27	TGTGCCAGCAGTTTCAAGGGGGACGGCTCCTACGAGCAGTACTTC	CASSFKGDGSYEQYF
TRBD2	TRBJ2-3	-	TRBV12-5	TGTGCTAGTTCTAGCGGGAGGACAGATACGCAGTATTTT	CASSSGRTDTQYF
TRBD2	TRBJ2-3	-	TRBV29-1	TGCAGCGCCCGCGGGACTAGCGAAGCAGATACGCAGTATTTT	CSARGTSEADTQYF
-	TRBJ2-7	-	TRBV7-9	TGTGCCAGCAGCTTAGGGCCTTTTAGCGCGATGAACTACGAGCAGTACTTC	CASSLGPFSAMNYEQYF
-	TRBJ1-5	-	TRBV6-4	TGTGCCAGCAGCGCCTTTCCAGGGGGCAATCAGCCCCAGCATTTT	CASSAFPGGNQPQHF
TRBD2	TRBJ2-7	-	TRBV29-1	TGCAGCGTCATGGGGGGGGGAGGAAGGGAGCAGTACTTC	CSVMGGGGREQYF
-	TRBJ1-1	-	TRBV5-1	TGCGCCAGCAGCTTCGCGGGGGTAACTGAAGCTTTCTTT	CASSFAGVTEAFF
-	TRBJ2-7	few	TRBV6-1	TGTGCCAGCAGTGAAGGGAGAACCTACGAGCAGTACTTC	CASSEGRTYEQYF
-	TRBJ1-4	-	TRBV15	TGTGCCACCAGCAGAGATGAGCGGGAAACTAATGAAAAACTGTTTTTT	CATSRDERETNEKLFF
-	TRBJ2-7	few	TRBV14	TGTGCCAGCAGCCAGCGGACACGGTCCAGGCAGTACTTC	CASSQRTRSRQYF
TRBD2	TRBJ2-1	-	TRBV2	TGTGCCAGCAGTGATTTGCGGGAGGACTCCTACAATGAGCAGTTCTTC	CASSDLREDSYNEQFF
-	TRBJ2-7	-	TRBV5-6	TGTGCCAGCAGCTTTTTGGCTCCGGGGGCCTACGAGCAGTACTTC	CASSFLAPGAYEQYF
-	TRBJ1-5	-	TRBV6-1	TGTGCCAGCAGCCGAGGGGACTGGAGCAATCAGCCCCAGCATTTT	CASSRGDWSNQPQHF
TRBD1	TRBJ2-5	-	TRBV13	TGTGCCAGCAGCAGCCGACAGGGGGGGGAGACCCAGTACTTC	CASSSRQGGETQYF
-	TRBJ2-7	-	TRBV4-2	TGTGCCAGCAGCCAAGATGGGCCGCGGGCAGGATACGAGCAGTACTTC	CASSQDGPRAGYEQYF
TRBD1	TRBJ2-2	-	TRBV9	TGTGCCAGCAGCATAAGACAGGGTTCAGGGGAGCTGTTTTTT	CASSIRQGSGELFF
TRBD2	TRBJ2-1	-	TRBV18	TGTGCCAGCTCACCACCTGAGACTAGCGTTTACAATGAGCAGTTCTTC	CASSPPETSVYNEQFF
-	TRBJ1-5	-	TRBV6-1	TGTGCCAGCAGAGAGACAGGTTATAGCAATCAGCCCCAGCATTTT	CASRETGYSNQPQHF
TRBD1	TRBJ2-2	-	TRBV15	TGTGCCACCAGCAGGCTAAGGTCGGGTGACAGGGGGGCCGGGGAGCTGTTTTTT	CATSRLRSGDRGAGELFF
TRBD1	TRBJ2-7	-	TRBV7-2	TGTGCCAGCAGCACTGGAGCGAGGGGACAGGGCTCCTACGAGCAGTACTTC	CASSTGARGQGSYEQYF
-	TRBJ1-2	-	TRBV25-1	TGTGCCAGCAGTGAAGAACTATGCTACGGCTACACCTTC	CASSEELCYGYTF
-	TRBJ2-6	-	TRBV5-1	TGCGCCAGCAGCAAGCGGGTCGGTCTCTCTGGGGCCAACGTCCTGACTTTC	CASSKRVGLSGANVLTF
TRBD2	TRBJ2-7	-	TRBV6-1	TGTGCCAGCAGTGATGGCGGGAGGGCCTACGAGCAGTACTTC	CASSDGGRAYEQYF
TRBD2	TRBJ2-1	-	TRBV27	TGTGCCAGCAGTGCCTACTTAGCGGGAGGGCTCGGTGAGCAGTTCTTC	CASSAYLAGGLGEQFF
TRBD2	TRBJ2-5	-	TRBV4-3	TGCGCCAGCAGCCACCCCGGCTCGACTAGCCGACCCCAAGAGACCCAGTACTTC	CASSHPGSTSRPQETQYF